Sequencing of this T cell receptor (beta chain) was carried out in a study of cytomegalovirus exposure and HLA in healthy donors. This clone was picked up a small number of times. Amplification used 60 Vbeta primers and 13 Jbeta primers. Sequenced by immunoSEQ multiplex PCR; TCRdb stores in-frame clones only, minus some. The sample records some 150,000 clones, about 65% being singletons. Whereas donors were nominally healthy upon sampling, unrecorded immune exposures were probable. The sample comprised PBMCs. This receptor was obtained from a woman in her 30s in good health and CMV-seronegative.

CDR3 in amino acids: CASSSQGEQSEKLFF. For the CDR3, the DNA is TGCGCCAGCAGTTCTCAAGGGGAACAGAGTGAAAAACTGTTTTTT. The chain carries TRBV5-1 and TRBJ1-4; possibly TRBD1 for D (5 bases). Germline values: CDR1 SGHRS, CDR2 YFSETQ. This CDR3 comprises 15 residues. V lost 5 bases and J lost 7, with 18 bases in between.